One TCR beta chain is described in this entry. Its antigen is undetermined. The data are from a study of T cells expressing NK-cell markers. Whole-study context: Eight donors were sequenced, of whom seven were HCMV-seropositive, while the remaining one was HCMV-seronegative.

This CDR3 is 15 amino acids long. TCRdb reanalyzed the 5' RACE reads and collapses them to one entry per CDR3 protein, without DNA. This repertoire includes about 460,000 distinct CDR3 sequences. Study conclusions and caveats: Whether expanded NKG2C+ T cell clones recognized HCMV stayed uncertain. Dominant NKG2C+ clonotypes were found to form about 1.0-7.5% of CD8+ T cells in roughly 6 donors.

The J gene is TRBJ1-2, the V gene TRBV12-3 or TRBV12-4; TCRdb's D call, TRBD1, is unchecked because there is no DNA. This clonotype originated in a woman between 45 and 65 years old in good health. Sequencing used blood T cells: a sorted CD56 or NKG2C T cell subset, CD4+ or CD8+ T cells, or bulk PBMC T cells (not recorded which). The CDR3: CASSLTQTGSYGYTF.